Listed below are T cell receptor beta chains from one sample, sequenced in a study of T cell changes during pregnancy in multiple sclerosis. Profiling relied on immunoSEQ multiplex PCR, and the TCRdb table lists in-frame clones only, not all of them. The sample records approximately 73,000 clones, around nine tenths being singletons. Sequencing used CD4+ T cells from peripheral blood mononuclear cells, obtained before pregnancy. The receptor set was obtained from a female donor with multiple sclerosis, enrolled in a pregnancy study. Both conserved end residues are part of each CDR3. A D gene is named only where the DNA matches it firmly. Only some rows state a clone size, as once, few, many or a class for expanded clones.

D	V	J	size	CDR3	DNA
.	TRBV7-2	TRBJ2-1	.	CASSLTGTRREQFF	TGTGCCAGCAGCCTAACCGGGACTCGGAGAGAGCAGTTCTTC
.	TRBV19	TRBJ1-3	.	CASSRRHNSGNTIYF	TGTGCCAGCTCCCGGCGGCATAACTCTGGAAACACCATATATTTT
TRBD1	TRBV5-1	TRBJ2-7	.	CASSLVGTEPYEQYF	TGCGCCAGCAGCTTGGTCGGGACAGAACCCTACGAGCAGTACTTC
.	TRBV21-1	TRBJ2-1	.	CASSWREPRNEQFF	TGTGCCAGCAGCTGGCGGGAGCCCAGGAATGAGCAGTTCTTC
TRBD1	TRBV2	TRBJ2-2	.	CASRGTGLRGELFF	TGTGCCAGCAGGGGGACAGGCCTTCGGGGGGAGCTGTTTTTT
.	TRBV19	TRBJ1-2	.	CASSMSRGDGYTF	TGTGCCAGTAGTATGTCCCGAGGCGATGGCTACACCTTC
.	TRBV28	TRBJ1-5	.	CASSLGRGNQPQHF	TGTGCCAGCAGTTTAGGCCGGGGCAATCAGCCCCAGCATTTT
.	TRBV19	TRBJ1-1	.	CASSIRGMNTEAFF	TGTGCCAGTAGTATTCGGGGGATGAACACTGAAGCTTTCTTT
TRBD1	TRBV15	TRBJ2-5	.	CATSRDDRGETQYF	TGTGCCACCAGCAGAGATGACAGGGGGGAGACCCAGTACTTC
.	TRBV18	TRBJ2-4	.	CASSTEGGGTKNIQYF	TGTGCCAGCTCAACAGAGGGAGGAGGAACCAAAAACATTCAGTACTTC
.	TRBV9	TRBJ2-7	.	CASSASGVPDEQYF	TGTGCCAGCAGCGCGTCCGGGGTACCCGACGAGCAGTACTTC
.	TRBV12-5	TRBJ2-7	.	CASAPGDSYEQYF	TGTGCTAGTGCCCCGGGGGACTCCTACGAGCAGTACTTC
TRBD2	TRBV7-6	TRBJ2-1	few	CASSLVGGDYYNEQFF	TGTGCCAGCAGCTTAGTAGGTGGGGACTACTACAATGAGCAGTTCTTC